This T cell receptor (beta chain) derives from a study of CD8 T cells in ankylosing spondylitis. Whole-study findings and limits: Characteristic, it appeared, of ankylosing spondylitis blood was a TCR beta motif of roughly 8 highly homologous variants. Reportedly, significant enrichment of disease-linked clones occurred in matched ankylosing spondylitis synovial fluid.

Making the TCR beta libraries involved quantitative 5'-RACE with molecular barcodes. Using its own MiXCR run on the 5' RACE reads, TCRdb lists one record per CDR3 protein. The sample includes around 140,000 distinct CDR3 sequences, roughly 15% of them seen just once. This clonotype was recorded only once. As yet, its antigen is unknown. The sequenced material came from blood, either unsorted or a sorted T cell fraction (not recorded which). The clonotype was recovered from a male donor with ankylosing spondylitis.

This CDR3 reads CATSRAKTDYEQYF. Here the CDR3 DNA reads TGTGCCACCAGCAGAGCCAAAACTGACTACGAGCAGTACTTC. The chain carries TRBV15 and TRBJ2-7; the D is unclear. Germline CDR1 is LNHNV and CDR2 is YYDKDF (reference sequence). V was clipped by 1 base and J by 3 bases, with 10 bases between them. This CDR3 is built from 14 residues.